Listed here are 6 T cell receptor beta chains from one sample, sequenced in a study of cytomegalovirus exposure and HLA in healthy donors. PCR involved 60 Vbeta and 13 Jbeta primers. Sequencing used immunoSEQ multiplex PCR; TCRdb keeps in-frame clones, though not all of them. Among about 180,000 clones listed, 65% to 80% were seen once. Material for sequencing was PBMCs. The source of these receptors is a woman between 25 and 40 years old in good health and CMV-seropositive.

The J gene is TRBJ1-1, the V gene TRBV9; TRBD1 agrees at 7 bases. Per germline, CDR1 SGDLS and CDR2 YYNGEE. The CDR3 is 15 residues long. Unmatched junction bases numbered 7, after V lost 4 bases and J lost 1 base. In DNA, the CDR3 is TGTGCCAGCAGCCAAGGGCAGGGGGGGAACACTGAAGCTTTCTTT. Translated: CASSQGQGGNTEAFF.

This rearrangement joins TRBV4-3 to TRBJ1-2; the D gene is possibly TRBD1 (6 bases). V gave up 1 base and J gave up 4 bases, with 13 bases separating them. The CDR3 length is 15 residues. In germline, CDR1 is LGHNA, CDR2 YSLEER. CDR3 region: CASSQGAGAPYGYTF. The DNA for the CDR3 is TGCGCCAGCAGCCAAGGGGCAGGGGCCCCCTATGGCTACACCTTC.

This chain connects TRBV11-3 to TRBJ2-1; TRBD1 matches 8 bases. The germline V gene encodes CDR1 SGHNT and CDR2 YENEEA. CDR3 size: 15 residues. Germline trimming cut 5 bases from V and 8 bases from J; bases unmatched to any gene: 11. CDR3 coding DNA: TGTGCCAGCAGCCCGGGACAGGCGGCGGTCGATGAGCAGTTCTTC. Protein sequence: CASSPGQAAVDEQFF.

The CDR3 bases are TGTGCCAGCAGCTCCGCCGGGGACAGGGGCCCTTTAGCCAAAAACATTCAGTACTTC. Translation gives CASSSAGDRGPLAKNIQYF. The chain recombines TRBV13 with TRBJ2-4, with 10 bases identical to TRBD1. Germline V gives CDR1 PRHDT, CDR2 FYEKMQ (reference sequence). J lost 0 bases, V lost 4 bases, and 12 bases had no gene match. The CDR3 is made up of 19 amino acids.

V usage is TRBV6-5 and J usage is TRBJ2-1, with no clear D. Germline assignment: CDR1 MNHEY and CDR2 SVGAGI. The CDR3 consists of 15 residues. The V end was cut by 7 bases, the J end by 2 bases, with 15 bases between. CDR3 protein: CASTGGVHTYNEQFF. The CDR3 DNA is TGTGCCAGCACGGGTGGAGTACATACCTACAATGAGCAGTTCTTC.

CDR3 DNA: TGTGCCAGCAGGGAATCAGGGACTGGAAACACCATATATTTT. This codes for CASRESGTGNTIYF. The chain combines TRBV6-5 with TRBJ1-3, with a possible D match to TRBD1 (5 bases). V lost 6 bases, J lost 2 bases, and 11 bases lay in between. The CDR3 contains 14 residues. CDR1 MNHEY and CDR2 SVGAGI come from the germline V gene.